This TCR beta chain was identified in a study of CD8+ T cells in alopecia areata (dated by TCRdb to 2016 to 2019). For the study in its entirety: The treated patients, all with moderate-to-severe alopecia areata, were enrolled in an open-label pilot trial of oral tofacitinib given at 5 to 10 mg twice daily. Biopsies were taken from tofacitinib-treated patients at baseline and at 4 and 24 weeks of treatment, and a later scalp biopsy was taken in several of the tofacitinib-treated patients. Disease severity in treated patients was measured with the SALT score, which quantifies the percentage of affected scalp surface area. To study T cell clonal expansion in alopecia areata, the researchers applied high-throughput TCRbeta sequencing to both the C3H/HeJ mouse model and human patients. RNA came from the PAXgene miRNA kit for fixed scalp, the miRNeasy kit for PBMCs, and the RNeasy kit for mouse skin. Scalp tissue and sorted CD4+ and CD8+ peripheral blood T cells from patchy and totalis/universalis alopecia areata patients and from healthy controls were covered by human TCRbeta sequencing. TCRbeta CDR3 regions were amplified by immunoSEQ multiplex PCR using 35 Vbeta forward and 13 Jbeta reverse primers. Scalp clonality was compared among normal scalp (n=4), patchy alopecia areata scalp (n=8), and alopecia totalis/universalis scalp (n=8). Tofacitinib was administered for 6 to 18 months, and 6 months of follow-up off drug were then conducted to assess delayed response and recurrence.

Library preparation employed the immunoSEQ multiplex PCR assay. For TCR sequencing, RNA was extracted from every sample and reverse transcribed into cDNA to serve as template. First-strand cDNA was synthesized with SuperScript III using a 2:1 mix of oligo-dT and random hexamers. A synthetic immune receptor repertoire was used to assess amplification bias, and residual bias was removed computationally. As for the authors' bioinformatics: After raw reads were preprocessed to remove errors, the CDR3 was defined following IMGT conventions as running from the conserved cysteine to phenylalanine. Clonality was computed by normalizing Shannon entropy by log2 of the number of productive unique TCRs and subtracting the result from 1. Whether each scalp clone was CD4 or CD8 was inferred by checking scalp TCRbeta sequences against the CD4 and CD8 repertoires from sorted blood. The immuneACCESS repertoire file appears here via TCRdb, limited to in-frame rearrangements. These files lack a portion of the clones; in checked studies, under half of the deficit traces to unresolved V genes, and the cause of the others is not known. From that table come the V and J calls and clone size; the DNA was used to work out D and trimming. Recorded for this sample are roughly 92,000 clones; around 71% of them occurred a single time. In total, the top ten clones hold around 16% of the sample.

Overall results and qualifications from the work: Compared with normal scalp, lesional scalp, particularly in alopecia totalis/universalis, had higher clonality and more expanded CD8+ clones, which suggests antigenic drive. During tofacitinib treatment, many expanded lesional clones stuck around in both scalp and blood, and this persistence may partly explain why relapse happens after treatment is stopped. Because the treated cohort was small and included a single nonresponder, larger studies are needed to assess links between baseline CD8+ expansion and response. Shared TCR sequences between patients were less evident than in mice, which may be partly attributable to HLA diversity in the patient population. Unlike mouse skin, which is dominated by gammadelta T cells, normal human skin has resident alphabeta T cells that are also sequenced, and this complicates analysis of the scalp TCR repertoire. With tofacitinib, both scalp clonality and the number of expanded CD8+ clones among the top 100 scalp clones went down significantly.

Of note for this clone: This receptor's antigen is unknown. The sample holds no much larger clone one base away, and base qualities are not on file.

V is cut by 5 bases and J by 5 bases, and the space between the germline ends is 16 bases. The CDR3 measures 15 amino acids from cysteine to phenylalanine. Kept here is only the CDR3 DNA, which spans 45 bases and is read in frame from base 1. The germline V gene gives CDR1 as SGDLS and CDR2 as YYNGEE. The treatment or condition label of this sample denotes: oral pan-JAK inhibitor, 5-10 mg twice daily. Peripheral blood and lesional scalp punch biopsies were obtained from patients with alopecia areata. PBMCs were isolated by density centrifugation and stained for CD3, CD4 and CD8, and CD4+ and CD8+ T cells were sorted on a FACSAria.

The specimen was CD8+ T cells sorted from blood, collected at roughly week 45, from a patient treated with tofacitinib. The TCR sequence derives from a human donor with alopecia areata. Rearrangement joined TRBV9 to TRBJ2-2; the D region possibly corresponds to TRBD1 (5 bases align). In nucleotide form, the sequence is TGTGCCAGCAGGGACCCTGGGGCGGCGACCGGGGAGCTGTTTTTT. Its coded protein is CASRDPGAATGELFF.